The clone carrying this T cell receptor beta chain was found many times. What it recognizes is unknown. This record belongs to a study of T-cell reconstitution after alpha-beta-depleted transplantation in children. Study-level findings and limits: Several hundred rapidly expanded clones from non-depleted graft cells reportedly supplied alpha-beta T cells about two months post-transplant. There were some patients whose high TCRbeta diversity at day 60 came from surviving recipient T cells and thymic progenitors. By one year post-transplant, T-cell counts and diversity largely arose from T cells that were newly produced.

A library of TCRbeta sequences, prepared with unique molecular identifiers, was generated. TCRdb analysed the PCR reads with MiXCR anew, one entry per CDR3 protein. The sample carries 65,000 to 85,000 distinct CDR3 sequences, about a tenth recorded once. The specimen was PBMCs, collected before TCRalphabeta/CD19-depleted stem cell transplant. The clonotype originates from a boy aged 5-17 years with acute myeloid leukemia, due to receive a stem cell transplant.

CDR3 coding DNA: TGTGCCAGCAGCTTAGAGCTGACCCAGTACTTC. It translates to CASSLELTQYF. The chain links TRBV3-1 to TRBJ2-5; D is undetermined. CDR1 is LGHDT, CDR2 YNNKEL, per germline (reference sequence). Trimming took off 5 bases at V and 7 bases at J, with 8 bases between the two ends. This CDR3 comprises 11 residues.